Following are 2 T cell receptor beta chains from one sample sequenced in a study of cytomegalovirus exposure and HLA in healthy donors. Both 60 Vbeta primers and 13 Jbeta primers went into the PCR. Data came from immunoSEQ multiplex PCR; TCRdb stores just in-frame clones and leaves some out. The sample shows around 140,000 clones, around four fifths of them seen only once. Sequencing was performed on PBMCs. The receptors come from a male donor in good health and CMV-seronegative.

The sample holds a few counts of this clone. The chain carries TRBV29-1 and TRBJ2-2, with D tentatively TRBD1 (6 bases). Germline V gives CDR1 SQVTM, CDR2 ANQGSEA. This CDR3 is built from 14 residues. The V gene lost 7 bases and the J gene lost 7 bases, with 19 bases spanning the gap. CDR3 nucleotide sequence: TGCAGCGCGACAGGAGCTAGAAGGAGCGGGGAGCTGTTTTTT. This translates into CSATGARRSGELFF.

The J gene is TRBJ1-5, the V gene TRBV11-2; 8 nucleotides line up with TRBD1. Germline assignment: CDR1 SGHAT and CDR2 FQNNGV. The V gene end was trimmed by 0 bases and the J gene end by 0 bases; junction bases not matched to a gene: 13. The CDR3 has 20 residues. In DNA form, the CDR3 reads TGTGCCAGCAGCTTAGACTGGGACAGGAGGCCGGAGTATAGCAATCAGCCCCAGCATTTT. As protein: CASSLDWDRRPEYSNQPQHF. Based on the CDR3 plus reference TRBV11-2 and TRBJ1-5, the full variable domain is EAGVAQSPRYKIIEKRQSVAFWCNPISGHATLYWYQQILGQGPKLLIQFQNNGVVDDSQLPKDRFSAERLKGVDSTLKIQPAKLEDSAVYLCASSLDWDRRPEYSNQPQHFGDGTRLSIL.